Shown below are 32 T cell receptor beta chains from a single sample sequenced in a study of T cell responses to AZD1222 COVID-19 vaccine. Sequencing used immunoSEQ multiplex PCR; TCRdb keeps in-frame clones, though not all of them. The sample carries about 120,000 clones, 70% to 90% recorded once. This material consisted of peripheral blood, taken on day 0 of MenACWY control vaccination. The source is an adult in good health.

The chain combines TRBV5-6 with TRBJ1-3; TRBD1 matches at 11 bases. V dropped 3 bases and J dropped 4; count of bases not matched to a gene: 9. Germline V gives CDR1 SGHDT, CDR2 YYEEEE. This CDR3 comprises 17 residues. The CDR3 sequence is CASSSPRTGGAGNTIYF. The CDR3 bases are TGTGCCAGCAGCTCTCCACGGACAGGGGGCGCGGGAAACACCATATATTTT.

The chain combines TRBV28 with TRBJ1-2; the match to TRBD1 covers 8 bases. The CDR3 covers 14 residues. From germline, CDR1 is MDHEN and CDR2 SYDVKM. V gave up 7 bases and J gave up 2 bases; unmatched junction bases: 6. This chain's CDR3 is CASNTGTGNYGYTF. The DNA for the CDR3 is TGTGCCAGCAATACCGGGACAGGAAACTATGGCTACACCTTC.

J is TRBJ1-6 and V is TRBV18, with 10 bases matching TRBD1. Germline trimming cut 5 bases from V and 10 bases from J; bases unmatched to any gene: 5. Looked up from germline, CDR1 is KGHSH and CDR2 is LQKENI. There are 14 residues in the CDR3. CDR3 bases: TGTGCCAGCTCAGTCGACAGGGGGCAATCACCCCTCCACTTT. This translates into CASSVDRGQSPLHF.

V is TRBV5-4 and J is TRBJ1-2; no definite D call. Deletions cut 4 bases from V and 4 bases from J, with 11 bases between. The V gene's germline CDR1 is SGHNT and CDR2 YYREEE (reference sequence). The CDR3 contains 13 residues. This chain's CDR3 is CASSLYGLYGYTF. CDR3 nucleotides: TGTGCCAGCAGCCTTTACGGGCTCTATGGCTACACCTTC.

This sequence joins TRBV6-2 or TRBV6-3 and TRBJ1-2; D remains unclear. This CDR3 comprises 15 residues. Trimming pared 4 bases from V and 2 bases from J, leaving 14 bases between. Germline loops: CDR1 MNHEY, CDR2 SVGEGT. CDR3 DNA: TGTGCCAGCAGTTCCGAGCGACAATCAAACTATGGCTACACCTTC. Translating it yields CASSSERQSNYGYTF.

V usage is TRBV3-1 (or the pseudogene TRBV3-2) and J usage is TRBJ2-3; D not certain. CDR1 is LGHDT and CDR2 is YNNKEL in the germline V gene (reference sequence). The CDR3 contains 11 residues. Trimming took off 5 bases at V and 6 bases at J, with 6 bases between the two ends. The CDR3 here is CASSSSDTQYF. As DNA, the CDR3 is TGTGCCAGCAGCTCTAGTGATACGCAGTATTTT.

This chain joins TRBV9 and TRBJ2-3; D unresolved. The germline V gene has CDR1 SGDLS and CDR2 YYNGEE. V was cut by 3 bases and J by 14 bases, with 16 bases left in between. There are 12 residues in the CDR3. The CDR3 sequence: CASSGGLPPPYF. CDR3 DNA sequence: TGTGCCAGCAGCGGGGGTCTTCCCCCCCCGTATTTT.

This clone was seen a single time. The V and J genes are TRBV4-1 and TRBJ2-3; D might be TRBD2 (5 bases). V was trimmed by 4 bases and J by 2 bases, leaving 13 bases between them. CDR1 is MGHRA, CDR2 YSYEKL, per germline. The CDR3 is made up of 15 amino acids. The CDR3 sequence is CASSPGPRDTDTQYF. CDR3 sequence (DNA): TGCGCCAGCAGCCCCGGGCCCCGGGACACAGATACGCAGTATTTT.

This chain joins TRBV5-1 and TRBJ1-2; the D is unclear. The length of the CDR3 is 13 residues. V was pared by 4 bases and J by 7 bases, with 14 bases between. Germline lookup yields CDR1 SGHRS and CDR2 YFSETQ. As DNA, the CDR3 is TGCGCCAGCAGCAACCTGGTGGAGGCTGGCTACACCTTC. It encodes CASSNLVEAGYTF.

The V call is TRBV28, the J call TRBJ1-3; 9 bases map to TRBD1. Germline loops: CDR1 MDHEN, CDR2 SYDVKM. CDR3 length: 17 amino acids. The V and J ends lost 1 base and 0 bases, in that order; junction bases with no gene match: 4. The CDR3 DNA sequence: TGTGCCAGCAGTTTATTAACAGGGGGCTACTCTGGAAACACCATATATTTT. Protein: CASSLLTGGYSGNTIYF. Full variable domain (outside the CDR3, taken from reference TRBV28 and TRBJ1-3): DVKVTQSSRYLVKRTGEKVFLECVQDMDHENMFWYRQDPGLGLRLIYFSYDVKMKEKGDIPEGYSVSREKKERFSLILESASTNQTSMYLCASSLLTGGYSGNTIYFGEGSWLTVV.

This chain links TRBV23-1 with TRBJ1-4; D gene uncertain. TRBV23-1 is an ORF; its function is uncertain. The V end was cut by 6 bases, the J end by 8 bases, with 4 bases between. The CDR3 totals 10 residues. The DNA for the CDR3 is TGCGCCAGCAGCGGGGAAAAACTGTTTTTT. It translates to CASSGEKLFF.

The chain couples TRBV5-1 to TRBJ1-4; 9 bases match TRBD1. The V gene's germline CDR1 is SGHRS and CDR2 YFSETQ. The CDR3 consists of 16 residues. V trimming: 4 bases; J trimming: 8 bases; junction bases outside the gene matches: 12. The CDR3 DNA follows: TGCGCCAGCAGCCTACCAACCGGGACAGGGAACGAAAAACTGTTTTTT. It codes for CASSLPTGTGNEKLFF.

The chain carries TRBV10-3 and TRBJ1-2; 9 bases line up with TRBD1. The junction had 7 bases not matched to a gene; V was cut back by 6 bases and J by 2 bases. This CDR3 region has 15 residues. CDR1 is ENHRY and CDR2 is SYGVKD in the germline V gene. This CDR3 reads CAIRQGAGANYGYTF. In DNA form, the CDR3 reads TGTGCCATCAGACAGGGGGCAGGGGCCAACTATGGCTACACCTTC.

The V and J genes are TRBV10-2 and TRBJ1-4; D possibly corresponds to TRBD1 (5 bases). This CDR3 is 14 amino acids long. Germline-derived CDR1 and CDR2 are WSHSY and SAAADI. With 8 bases removed from V and 3 bases from J, the gap between germline ends came to 13 bases. The CDR3 loop reads CASRGGLSNEKLFF. CDR3 nucleotide sequence: TGCGCCAGCCGGGGGGGACTGTCTAATGAAAAACTGTTTTTT.

Concerning this clone: Within the sample, other DNA sequences also encode this same CDR3. The CDR3 sequence: CASSTDRSYEQYF. In DNA form, the CDR3 reads TGTGCCAGCAGCACGGATAGGTCCTACGAGCAGTACTTC. The chain recombines TRBV11-2 with TRBJ2-7; D is unresolved. V lost 5 bases and J 1 base, leaving 9 bases between the germline ends. The germline V gene has CDR1 SGHAT and CDR2 FQNNGV. This CDR3 is built from 13 residues.

The rearrangement uses TRBV29-1 and TRBJ2-3; D unclear. The CDR3 is made up of 12 amino acids. V was pared by 4 bases and J by 1 base, with 6 bases between. The V gene's germline CDR1 is SQVTM and CDR2 ANQGSEA. Here the CDR3 reads CSVGVGTDTQYF. The CDR3 bases are TGCAGCGTTGGGGTAGGCACAGATACGCAGTATTTT.

J is TRBJ2-1 and V is TRBV4-3, with 9 bases aligning to TRBD2. Trimming took 0 bases from V and 9 from J; bases not matched to a gene: 9. This CDR3 has 16 residues. Germline assignment: CDR1 LGHNA and CDR2 YSLEER. The CDR3 spells CASSQDRRGGAFEQFF. CDR3 nucleotide sequence: TGCGCCAGCAGCCAAGATCGGCGCGGGGGGGCCTTTGAGCAGTTCTTC.

The V gene is TRBV28, the J gene TRBJ2-7; D perhaps matches TRBD1 (6 bases). The CDR3 contains 13 residues. The V gene lost 5 bases and the J gene lost 4 bases, with 12 bases spanning the gap. Per the germline V gene, CDR1 is MDHEN and CDR2 is SYDVKM. The CDR3 loop is CASSGGQQYEQYF. The CDR3 DNA follows: TGTGCCAGCAGTGGTGGACAGCAATACGAGCAGTACTTC.

The chain joins TRBV7-9 to TRBJ2-2; 8 bases line up with TRBD1. The CDR3 contains 15 residues. V shed 6 bases and J 3 bases; nucleotides not matched to a gene: 6. CDR1 SEHNR and CDR2 FQNEAQ come from the germline V gene (reference sequence). The DNA of the CDR3 is TGTGCCAGCAGACCCGGGACAGGAGACACCGGGGAGCTGTTTTTT. This sequence encodes CASRPGTGDTGELFF.

The chain employs TRBV5-1 and TRBJ2-3; D ambiguous. In germline, CDR1 is SGHRS, CDR2 YFSETQ. There are 12 residues in the CDR3. The V end was cut by 5 bases, the J end by 6 bases, with 10 bases between. CDR3 in amino acids: CASRFGADTQYF. The CDR3 coding sequence is TGCGCCAGCAGGTTTGGAGCCGATACGCAGTATTTT.

This clone was observed a few times. The rearrangement uses TRBV6-5 and TRBJ1-1; D not certain. From germline, CDR1 is MNHEY and CDR2 SVGAGI. The V end lost 5 bases, the J end lost 1 base, and 11 bases lay between the germline ends. The CDR3 length is 14 residues. CDR3 in amino acids: CASSRRTGNTEAFF. As DNA, the CDR3 is TGTGCCAGCAGTAGGCGGACGGGGAACACTGAAGCTTTCTTT.

The J gene is TRBJ2-3, the V gene TRBV11-2; D is undetermined. In germline, CDR1 is SGHAT, CDR2 FQNNGV. The CDR3 runs 15 residues. V dropped 1 base and J dropped 2 bases, with 10 bases sitting between them. CDR3 loop: CASSLGQINTDTQYF. The CDR3 region has the DNA TGTGCCAGCAGCTTAGGGCAGATAAACACAGATACGCAGTATTTT.

The chain links TRBV7-2 to TRBJ2-7; TRBD1 is a possible D gene (5 bases). This CDR3 comprises 13 residues. Trimming removed 3 bases at V and 2 bases at J, with 8 bases between. The germline CDR1 and CDR2 sequences are SGHTA and FQGNSA. The CDR3, as DNA: TGTGCCAGCAGCTTCTACAGGCCCTACGAGCAGTACTTC. This gives the protein CASSFYRPYEQYF.

The rearrangement joins TRBV5-6 to TRBJ1-6; D is perhaps TRBD1 (5 bases). Per the germline V gene, CDR1 is SGHDT and CDR2 is YYEEEE. V was clipped by 2 bases and J by 7 bases, with 13 bases between them. This CDR3 has 15 amino acids. CDR3 DNA: TGTGCCAGCAGCTTCATGGGGGGTTGGAATTCACCCCTCCACTTT. Its protein product is CASSFMGGWNSPLHF.

The V call is TRBV2, the J call TRBJ2-2; the D is unclear. The germline V and J ends were trimmed by 7 bases and 5 bases, with 8 bases remaining between them. This CDR3 comprises 12 residues. Looked up from germline, CDR1 is SNHLY and CDR2 is FYNNEI. As DNA, the CDR3 is TGTGCCAGCACCATAGGGACCGGGGAGCTGTTTTTT. Translated: CASTIGTGELFF.

The V gene is TRBV7-3, the J gene TRBJ1-5; D not resolved. The CDR3 totals 12 residues. Germline V gene sequence: CDR1 SGHTA, CDR2 FQGTGA. Trimming left V 1 base short and J 7 bases short, with 5 bases between. The CDR3 region has the DNA TGTGCCAGCAGCTTAAATAGACAGCCCCAGCATTTT. Residues: CASSLNRQPQHF.

This clone was observed once. The chain uses TRBV5-1 and TRBJ2-7; D is unclear. Germline CDR1 is SGHRS and CDR2 is YFSETQ. V lost 0 bases, J lost 3 bases, and 7 bases lay in between. This CDR3 contains 13 residues. For the CDR3, the DNA is TGCGCCAGCAGCTTGGTACCGAGCTACGAGCAGTACTTC. It yields the protein CASSLVPSYEQYF.

This clone was recorded once. The chain is built from TRBV6-5 and TRBJ1-2; 7 nucleotides match TRBD1. J gave up 0 bases and V 6 bases, and 7 bases lay outside the gene matches. CDR1 is MNHEY, CDR2 SVGAGI, per germline. The CDR3 loop spans 15 amino acids. The DNA of the CDR3 is TGTGCCAGCAGCCAGACAGGGAGGGCTAACTATGGCTACACCTTC. This translates into CASSQTGRANYGYTF.

This chain connects TRBV27 to TRBJ2-7; 8 bases match TRBD1. Germline CDR1 MNHEY, CDR2 SMNVEV (reference sequence). This CDR3 has 14 amino acids. Losses at the gene ends were 1 base for V and 4 bases for J; bases not matched to a gene: 3. CDR3 amino acids: CASSLWQGAYEQYF. CDR3 bases: TGTGCCAGCAGTTTATGGCAGGGGGCTTACGAGCAGTACTTC.

This sequence joins TRBV7-9 and TRBJ2-7; the match to TRBD1 covers 7 bases. Germline V CDR1 and CDR2: SEHNR, FQNEAQ (reference sequence). V shed 5 bases and J 2 bases; nucleotides not matched to a gene: 3. This CDR3 is built from 13 residues. Here the CDR3 reads CASSPGQTYEQYF. The CDR3, as DNA: TGTGCCAGCAGCCCGGGACAGACCTACGAGCAGTACTTC. Supplemented by reference TRBV7-9 and TRBJ2-7, the full variable domain reads DTGVSQNPRHKITKRGQNVTFRCDPISEHNRLYWYRQTLGQGPEFLTYFQNEAQLEKSRLLSDRFSAERPKGSFSTLEIQRTEQGDSAMYLCASSPGQTYEQYFGPGTRLTVT.

J is TRBJ2-7 and V is TRBV2, with 10 positions matching TRBD1. The CDR3 is 16 amino acids. Germline CDR1 SNHLY, CDR2 FYNNEI. The trim removed 5 bases at V and 4 bases at J, leaving 11 bases unmatched. The CDR3 DNA reads as TGTGCCAGCAGTCTCGGGCCGGGACAGGGGAGGTACGAGCAGTACTTC. As protein: CASSLGPGQGRYEQYF.

V is TRBV10-1 and J is TRBJ1-6, with a weak D call TRBD1 (5 bases). The CDR3 runs to 16 residues. Trimming stripped 6 bases from V and 6 bases from J, with 18 bases between. CDR1 is WNHNN and CDR2 is SYGVQD in the germline V gene (reference sequence). The CDR3 reads CASRGRPFGRNSPLHF. DNA for the CDR3: TGCGCCAGCAGGGGACGGCCGTTCGGGCGTAATTCACCCCTCCACTTT.